This entry lists 18 T cell receptor beta chains sequenced from one sample in a study of response to subunit inactivated influenza vaccine. A single record per CDR3 protein comes from TCRdb applying MiXCR to the RT-PCR reads. Of about 540,000 distinct CDR3 sequences detected, 20% to 25% appear once; the ten largest clones hold 2.5% to 3%. The sample also formed part of further work on T cells expressing NK-cell markers. As reported in that work: 5'RACE template switching with UMIs produced the TCR beta cDNA.

The sequencing here drew on CD4+ T cells sorted from PBMCs, taken 11 to 12 days after vaccination. Receptor source: a man aged 50 or older who received an inactivated influenza vaccine.

The J gene is TRBJ2-3, the V gene TRBV18; TRBD2 matches at 7 bases. With 6 bases clipped from V and 3 bases from J, the junction kept 12 bases outside the gene matches. The CDR3 is 16 residues long. The germline V gene encodes CDR1 KGHSH and CDR2 LQKENI. CDR3 amino acids: CASSPRSGVLTDTQYF. CDR3 in DNA: TGTGCCAGCTCTCCTCGAAGCGGGGTACTTACAGATACGCAGTATTTT.

This clonotype was counted a few times. This chain connects TRBV20-1 to TRBJ2-7, with a possible D match to TRBD2 (6 bases). The CDR3 is 14 residues long. The germline V and J ends were trimmed by 3 bases and 2 bases, with 14 bases remaining between them. The germline V gene encodes CDR1 DFQATT and CDR2 SNEGSKA (reference sequence). CDR3 protein: CSARGRAGTYEQYF. CDR3 DNA sequence: TGCAGTGCTAGGGGCCGGGCGGGGACCTACGAGCAGTACTTC.

This clonotype was counted between two and nine times. This chain joins TRBV29-1 and TRBJ1-1; 10 bases are shared with TRBD1. Germline V gene data show CDR1 as SQVTM and CDR2 as ANQGSEA. J lost 0 bases, V lost 7 bases, and 8 bases had no gene match. The CDR3 sequence is 15 residues long. The CDR3 DNA reads as TGCAGCGGTGGACAGGGGGGGTTCATGAACACTGAAGCTTTCTTT. The encoded protein is CSGGQGGFMNTEAFF.

The rearrangement joins TRBV7-2 to TRBJ1-2; 7 bases match TRBD1. Germline V CDR1 and CDR2: SGHTA, FQGNSA. The CDR3 is made up of 14 amino acids. Trimming cost V 5 bases and J 8 bases; bases outside gene matches: 11. The CDR3: CASSAQLTGAGYTF. CDR3 nucleotide sequence: TGTGCCAGCAGCGCTCAACTCACAGGGGCCGGCTACACCTTC.

This clonotype was found a few times. The chain recombines TRBV28 with TRBJ2-1, with 7 nucleotides matching TRBD2. This CDR3 is 15 amino acids long. Germline-derived CDR1 and CDR2 are MDHEN and SYDVKM. After removal of 10 bases from V and 4 bases from J, the junction contained 13 bases not matched to a gene. CDR3 in DNA: TGTGCCACCCTTAGGGCGGGAGCCAGATACAATGAGCAGTTCTTC. Translated, it gives CATLRAGARYNEQFF.

CDR3 nucleotide sequence: TGTGCCACCAGCTCCGACAGGGGTTACGAGCAGTACTTC. Translating it yields CATSSDRGYEQYF. The chain joins TRBV15 to TRBJ2-7; 8 nucleotides agree with TRBD1. The V segment lost 5 bases and the J segment 4 bases; nucleotides outside the gene matches: 4. CDR1 is LNHNV, CDR2 YYDKDF, per germline (reference sequence). The CDR3 has 13 residues.

Ten or more counts support this clonotype. The rearrangement joins TRBV28 to TRBJ2-7; D gene uncertain. From germline, CDR1 is MDHEN and CDR2 SYDVKM. The ends were cut back, 5 bases at V and 0 bases at J, with 11 bases in the middle. The length of the CDR3 is 14 residues. CDR3 DNA: TGTGCCAGCAGTCCGGACGGTAACTCCTACGAGCAGTACTTC. Its translation is CASSPDGNSYEQYF.

This clonotype was detected only a few times. The chain recombines TRBV5-1 with TRBJ2-1; 7 bases fit TRBD2. CDR1 SGHRS and CDR2 YFSETQ come from the germline V gene. V lost 4 bases, J lost 8 bases, and 21 bases stayed unmatched. The CDR3 loop spans 18 amino acids. CDR3: CASSHSSERGSMRDEQFF. CDR3 DNA sequence: TGCGCCAGCAGCCATTCAAGCGAGCGGGGAAGTATGAGGGATGAGCAGTTCTTC.

CDR3 sequence (DNA): TGTGCCAGCAGCTTAAAAGCGGACAGCCAGCCCCAGCATTTT. Translating gives CASSLKADSQPQHF. The genes are TRBV7-2 and TRBJ1-5, with D tentatively TRBD1 (6 bases). From germline, CDR1 is SGHTA and CDR2 FQGNSA. The CDR3 loop spans 14 amino acids. V lost 2 bases, J lost 7 bases, and 12 bases lay in between.

In its sample, this clonotype was seen many times. The chain links TRBV5-1 to TRBJ2-1; D is perhaps TRBD2 (7 bases). In germline, CDR1 is SGHRS, CDR2 YFSETQ. The CDR3 length is 15 residues. Trimming pared 4 bases from V and 5 bases from J, leaving 16 bases between. The CDR3 spells CASSLGGALHNEQFF. For the CDR3, the DNA is TGCGCCAGCAGCCTTGGGGGGGCGCTCCACAATGAGCAGTTCTTC.

This clonotype was observed a handful of times. Here the CDR3 reads CSVELRGTEAFF. The CDR3 coding sequence is TGCAGCGTTGAACTGAGGGGCACTGAAGCTTTCTTT. The chain joins TRBV29-1 to TRBJ1-1, with D possibly matching TRBD1 (5 bases). The CDR3 has 12 residues. The germline CDR1 and CDR2 sequences are SQVTM and ANQGSEA. The V and J ends lost 2 bases and 4 bases respectively, with 8 bases between them.

This clonotype was detected many times. The genes are TRBV20-1 and TRBJ2-3; TRBD2 aligns across 7 bases. From germline, CDR1 is DFQATT and CDR2 SNEGSKA (reference sequence). The trim removed 6 bases at V and 0 bases at J, leaving 12 bases unmatched. The CDR3 is 16 residues long. This CDR3 reads CSAPRGPSGSTDTQYF. The CDR3 DNA reads TGCAGTGCCCCGAGGGGTCCTAGCGGCAGCACAGATACGCAGTATTTT.

This clonotype turned up a few times. The chain employs TRBV5-1 and TRBJ2-7, with D perhaps matching TRBD2 (6 bases). V was trimmed by 1 base and J by 5 bases, leaving 19 bases between them. Germline CDR1 and CDR2: SGHRS and YFSETQ. The CDR3 extends over 16 amino acids. The CDR3 bases are TGCGCCAGCAGCTTGAATAACCTCGGAGGGATCAACGAGCAGTACTTC. This sequence encodes CASSLNNLGGINEQYF.

The genes are TRBV7-2 and TRBJ2-2; D remains ambiguous. This CDR3 comprises 15 residues. Trimming pared 3 bases from V and 5 bases from J, leaving 13 bases between. Germline V gives CDR1 SGHTA, CDR2 FQGNSA. The CDR3 loop reads CASSLAAFRTGELFF. CDR3 coding DNA: TGTGCCAGCAGCTTGGCGGCCTTTCGGACCGGGGAGCTGTTTTTT.

This clonotype came up a few times. The V gene is TRBV24-1, the J gene TRBJ1-5; tentative D call: TRBD1 (5 bases). Germline V CDR1 and CDR2: KGHDR, SFDVKD. The V gene lost 3 bases and the J gene lost 2 bases, with 10 bases spanning the gap. The CDR3 contains 15 residues. The CDR3 DNA sequence: TGTGCCACCAGTGATAGCCGGGGGGGCAATCAGCCCCAGCATTTT. It codes for CATSDSRGGNQPQHF.

The V gene is TRBV12-3 or TRBV12-4, the J gene TRBJ2-7; D possibly matches TRBD1 or TRBD2 (5 bases each). The CDR3 loop spans 13 amino acids. The ends were cut back, 6 bases at V and 6 bases at J, with 15 bases in the middle. CDR3 nucleotides: TGTGCCAGCAGCTCACTAGTAGGGGCCGAGCAGTACTTC. Translated: CASSSLVGAEQYF.

The V gene is TRBV7-6, the J gene TRBJ2-5; D is undetermined. Germline-derived CDR1 and CDR2 are SGHVS and FNYEAQ. Trimming took 1 base from V and 0 from J, leaving 12 bases between them. The CDR3 is made up of 16 amino acids. The CDR3: CASSLGPQVYQETQYF. The CDR3 DNA reads as TGTGCCAGCAGCTTAGGGCCTCAGGTGTACCAAGAGACCCAGTACTTC. The variable domain in full, with the rest retrieved from reference TRBV7-6 and TRBJ2-5, is GAGVSQSPRYKVTKRGQDVALRCDPISGHVSLYWYRQALGQGPEFLTYFNYEAQQDKSGLPNDRFSAERPEGSISTLTIQRTEQRDSAMYRCASSLGPQVYQETQYFGPGTRLLVL.

The V and J genes are TRBV7-4 and TRBJ2-2, with TRBD2 as a possible D gene (5 bases). CDR1 and CDR2 (germline): SGHVT, SQSDAQ. V lost 3 bases to trimming and J lost 6 bases, with 20 bases between them. The CDR3 sequence is 17 residues long. The CDR3 region is CASSFSRAPAVSGELFF. CDR3 in DNA: TGTGCCAGCAGCTTTTCGAGGGCCCCGGCAGTTTCCGGGGAGCTGTTTTTT.